The T cell receptor (beta chain) under discussion was sequenced for a study of shared clonotypes between healthy human individuals. Clones were read by immunoSEQ multiplex PCR, and TCRdb kept only the in-frame ones, dropping some. The table lists about 2.3 million clones, 80% to 95% of them singletons. V was pared by 1 base and J by 11 bases, with 6 bases of the junction left unmatched. CDR1 is SNHLY, CDR2 FYNNEI, per germline. The CDR3 is 13 residues long. In its sample, this clone was seen a few times. V and J are TRBV2 and TRBJ1-1, with 8 nucleotides matching TRBD1. The sample was naive CD4+ T cells from PBMCs. Subset: CD45RA+ positively selected. The receptor comes from a man aged 18-30 years in good health. Some clones in this sample may be carry-over from other donors' samples. The CDR3: CASSEGRGLWAFF. CDR3 nucleotides: TGTGCCAGCAGTGAAGGCAGGGGGCTCTGGGCTTTCTTT.